These 18 T cell receptor beta chains originate from one sample sequenced in a study of blood T cell repertoires in COVID-19. Method: immunoSEQ multiplex PCR; TCRdb's copy keeps in-frame clones and lacks some. The data show about 150,000 clones, approximately 80% seen once. Sequenced sample: peripheral blood. All receptors come from a woman between 55 and 75 years old with active or convalescent COVID-19.

The CDR3 region has the DNA TGTGCCAGCAGCTCTATGAGACAGGGGGGGAATCAGCCCCAGCATTTT. Its protein is CASSSMRQGGNQPQHF. The chain carries TRBV7-2 and TRBJ1-5, with 9 positions matching TRBD1. Losses at the gene ends were 4 bases for V and 4 bases for J; bases not matched to a gene: 8. The germline V gene has CDR1 SGHTA and CDR2 FQGNSA. The CDR3 has 16 residues.

This chain joins TRBV29-1 and TRBJ1-2, with no clear D. Germline lookup yields CDR1 SQVTM and CDR2 ANQGSEA. The CDR3 is 10 amino acids. With 7 bases removed from V and 8 bases from J, the gap between germline ends came to 11 bases. The CDR3 is CSAVGNGYTF. Here the CDR3 DNA reads TGCAGCGCGGTCGGGAACGGCTACACCTTC.

This clone was recorded only once. This CDR3 reads CASSLAGGGYF. The CDR3 DNA sequence: TGTGCCAGCAGTCTAGCGGGGGGCGGTTATTTT. This rearrangement joins TRBV6-5 to TRBJ2-3; 11 nucleotides match TRBD2. The V gene end was trimmed by 5 bases and the J gene end by 15 bases; junction bases not matched to a gene: 4. CDR3 length equals 11 residues. Per germline, CDR1 MNHEY and CDR2 SVGAGI.

This clone was seen a few times. The same CDR3 also results from other DNA sequences found in this sample. The CDR3 sequence: CASRTGGRTEAFF. CDR3 coding DNA: TGTGCCAGCAGAACAGGGGGCCGGACTGAAGCTTTCTTT. The V call is TRBV6-5, the J call TRBJ1-1; 9 bases are shared with TRBD1. With 6 bases clipped from V and 5 bases from J, the junction kept 4 bases outside the gene matches. This CDR3 contains 13 residues. Germline-derived CDR1 and CDR2 are MNHEY and SVGAGI.

This chain joins TRBV5-6 and TRBJ2-7; D is perhaps TRBD1 (6 bases). Trimming pared 1 base from V and 4 bases from J, leaving 12 bases between. The CDR3 is 14 amino acids. Per germline, CDR1 SGHDT and CDR2 YYEEEE. CDR3 nucleotide sequence: TGTGCCAGCAGCTTGTTATCCGGGACATACGAGCAGTACTTC. Its translation is CASSLLSGTYEQYF.

The chain carries TRBV28 and TRBJ1-2; the D is unclear. The CDR3 spans 13 residues. V was cut by 6 bases and J by 7 bases, with 15 bases left in between. In germline, CDR1 is MDHEN, CDR2 SYDVKM. CDR3 protein: CASRYGVQPGYTF. The CDR3 bases are TGTGCCAGCAGATACGGGGTGCAGCCTGGCTACACCTTC.

DNA of the CDR3: TGTGCCAGCAGCTGGGTCCTAGCGGGGGTGTACAATGAGCAGTTCTTC. Its translation: CASSWVLAGVYNEQFF. J is TRBJ2-1 and V is TRBV11-2, with 10 bases aligning to TRBD2. V gave up 4 bases and J gave up 4 bases; unmatched junction bases: 7. Germline lookup yields CDR1 SGHAT and CDR2 FQNNGV. The CDR3 loop spans 16 amino acids.

In this sample, this clone turned up once. The chain joins TRBV29-1 to TRBJ2-7, with 9 positions matching TRBD1. V lost 4 bases, J lost 2 bases, and 6 bases stayed unmatched. The CDR3 is 14 amino acids. Germline CDR1 reads SQVTM; CDR2 reads ANQGSEA. The CDR3 is CSVVRDRAPYEQYF. The CDR3 DNA is TGCAGCGTTGTTCGGGACAGGGCCCCCTACGAGCAGTACTTC.

This sequence joins TRBV7-2 and TRBJ1-6; possible D gene TRBD1, 5 bases. The V end lost 5 bases, the J end lost 9 bases, and 8 bases lay between the germline ends. Germline assignment: CDR1 SGHTA and CDR2 FQGNSA. The CDR3 is made up of 12 amino acids. CDR3 coding DNA: TGTGCCAGCAGCGAGACAGTTTCACCCCTCCACTTT. Translating it yields CASSETVSPLHF.

The chain carries TRBV3-1 (or the pseudogene TRBV3-2) and TRBJ2-5, with D possibly being TRBD2 (5 bases). From germline, CDR1 is LGHDT and CDR2 YNNKEL (reference sequence). The CDR3 sequence is 15 residues long. Trimming pared 1 base from V and 4 bases from J, leaving 13 bases between. This CDR3 reads CASSQGGSSGETQYF. DNA of the CDR3: TGTGCCAGCAGCCAAGGAGGGTCTTCGGGAGAGACCCAGTACTTC.

The chain couples TRBV19 to TRBJ1-6; D might be TRBD1 (5 bases). The CDR3 is made up of 15 amino acids. The germline gives CDR1 LNHDA, CDR2 SQIVND (reference sequence). V dropped 4 bases and J dropped 13 bases, with 20 bases sitting between them. DNA for the CDR3: TGTGCCAGTAGTAGTAAGGCCGGGGGAGGGACTCCCCTCCACTTT. This gives the protein CASSSKAGGGTPLHF. Looking up the rest from reference TRBV19 and TRBJ1-6 gives the full variable domain: DGGITQSPKYLFRKEGQNVTLSCEQNLNHDAMYWYRQDPGQGLRLIYYSQIVNDFQKGDIAEGYSVSREKKESFPLTVTSAQKNPTAFYLCASSSKAGGGTPLHFGNGTRLTVT.

A remark on this clone: The junction differs from germline at one of its ends, possibly a read error. The CDR3 here is CASRQGLAGEVWNF. In DNA form, the CDR3 reads TGTGCCAGCAGACAGGGACTAGCGGGAGAAGTTTGGAACTTC. This chain uses TRBV28 with TRBJ2-7, with 14 bases lining up with TRBD2. The CDR3 has 14 residues. The germline CDR1 and CDR2 sequences are MDHEN and SYDVKM. The whole variable domain, filled in from reference TRBV28 and TRBJ2-7, reads DVKVTQSSRYLVKRTGEKVFLECVQDMDHENMFWYRQDPGLGLRLIYFSYDVKMKEKGDIPEGYSVSREKKERFSLILESASTNQTSMYLCASRQGLAGEVWNFGPGTRLTVT.

This clone has just one count. This chain uses TRBV25-1 with TRBJ2-7; 7 bases are shared with TRBD1. V was pared by 4 bases and J by 6 bases, with 3 bases of the junction left unmatched. The CDR3 loop spans 12 amino acids. CDR1 and CDR2 (germline): MGHDK, SYGVNS. The CDR3 sequence is CASSADRVEQYF. CDR3 DNA sequence: TGTGCCAGCAGTGCCGACAGGGTCGAGCAGTACTTC.

The chain couples TRBV27 to TRBJ1-1; a weak D match, TRBD1 (5 bases). Between the trimmed V and J ends, which lost 1 base and 6 bases, there was a span of 9 bases. The CDR3 runs 13 residues. Germline lookup yields CDR1 MNHEY and CDR2 SMNVEV (reference sequence). CDR3 in amino acids: CASSLLGAPEAFF. The DNA for the CDR3 is TGTGCCAGCAGTTTATTAGGGGCCCCTGAAGCTTTCTTT.

The chain recombines TRBV2 with TRBJ2-7, with D tentatively TRBD2 (6 bases). The CDR3 is made up of 14 amino acids. Germline CDR1 reads SNHLY; CDR2 reads FYNNEI. Trimming took off 5 bases at V and 5 bases at J, with 16 bases between the two ends. The CDR3 reads CASSWRGGWDEQYF. The CDR3 nucleotides read TGTGCCAGCAGTTGGCGGGGCGGGTGGGACGAGCAGTACTTC.

This clone was counted between two and nine times. J is TRBJ2-7 and V is TRBV5-6; 7 bases align to TRBD1. The CDR3 loop spans 14 amino acids. Losses at the gene ends were 4 bases for V and 2 bases for J; bases not matched to a gene: 6. Per the germline V gene, CDR1 is SGHDT and CDR2 is YYEEEE. CDR3 sequence: CASSPTGVPYEQYF. Here the CDR3 DNA reads TGTGCCAGCAGCCCCACAGGGGTACCCTACGAGCAGTACTTC.

The V and J genes are TRBV28 and TRBJ2-5; D may be TRBD1 (5 bases). The CDR3 consists of 15 residues. Germline lookup yields CDR1 MDHEN and CDR2 SYDVKM. V lost 3 bases and J lost 1, with 12 bases in between. The CDR3 DNA reads TGTGCCAGCAGTTTGGGGCAGGGTCCCCAAGAGACCCAGTACTTC. Translating gives CASSLGQGPQETQYF.

This sequence joins TRBV10-1 and TRBJ2-1; TRBD1 agrees at 8 bases. The CDR3 runs 17 residues. The germline gives CDR1 WNHNN, CDR2 SYGVQD (reference sequence). Trimming cost V 2 bases and J 4 bases; bases outside gene matches: 10. This CDR3 is CASSETTLRTGYNEQFF. CDR3 DNA sequence: TGCGCCAGCAGTGAGACCACCCTCCGGACAGGGTACAATGAGCAGTTCTTC.